What follows describes a single T cell receptor beta chain. No antigen is known for it. The source of the sample is a study of cytomegalovirus exposure and HLA in healthy donors. Study observations and caveats: Subsequent analysis found a tendency for first-cohort TCR clusters to co-occur within the approximately 130 validation repertoires. In vitro experiments confirmed that three CMV-associated chains were specific for CMV antigens. A list of 150 to 200 TCR beta chains associated with cytomegalovirus was given.

V was clipped by 4 bases and J by 0 bases, with 10 bases between them. Germline assignment: CDR1 SEHNR and CDR2 FQNEAQ (reference sequence). This CDR3 contains 15 residues. TCRdb's table, derived via immunoSEQ multiplex PCR, lists solely in-frame clones and lacks some. The sample shows 150,000 to 200,000 clones, around 89% of them seen only once. Sequencing was performed on PBMCs. This sequence was found in a man between 18 and 35 years old in good health and CMV-seronegative. The chain joins TRBV7-9 to TRBJ1-5, with D possibly being TRBD1 (5 bases). The CDR3: CASSSSRVSNQPQHF. CDR3 DNA sequence: TGTGCCAGCAGCTCTTCCAGGGTTAGCAATCAGCCCCAGCATTTT.